The 31 T cell receptor beta chains below come from one sample, sequenced in a study of a mutant IDH1 vaccine in newly diagnosed glioma. Libraries were prepared by immunoSEQ multiplex PCR; TCRdb keeps only in-frame clonotypes and omits some of them. The sample comprises about 32,000 clones, around 77% of which are singletons, and roughly 3.2% rests with the top ten. The antigens for these receptors are not known. The time point was: week 35, safety follow-up. A single vaccine dose contained 300 ug of mutant IDH1 20-mer peptide, and topical imiquimod was used with it. This specimen was PBMCs, taken from a glioma patient whose treatment included an IDH1 peptide vaccine. The receptor set was obtained from a man aged 40-55 years with glioma. Some clones in this sample may be carry-over from other donors' samples.

The chain couples TRBV15 to TRBJ1-1; 8 positions agree with TRBD1. With V trimmed by 8 bases and J by 2 bases, 4 bases remained unmatched. Germline values: CDR1 LNHNV, CDR2 YYDKDF (reference sequence). The CDR3 contains 13 residues. In DNA form, the CDR3 reads TGTGCCACCGGGGGACAGGCAAACACTGAAGCTTTCTTT. It encodes CATGGQANTEAFF.

The rearrangement uses TRBV2 and TRBJ2-1, with a possible D match to TRBD2 (6 bases). CDR1 is SNHLY and CDR2 is FYNNEI in the germline V gene. The V gene lost 3 bases and the J gene lost 8 bases, with 17 bases spanning the gap. The CDR3 covers 15 residues. CDR3 in DNA: TGTGCCAGCAGTGAGGGAGCGGGTTCAGGCTATGAGCAGTTCTTC. It yields the protein CASSEGAGSGYEQFF.

V and J are TRBV10-3 and TRBJ2-5, with 7 bases identical to TRBD1. Germline assignment: CDR1 ENHRY and CDR2 SYGVKD. V was pared by 2 bases and J by 4 bases, with 7 bases of the junction left unmatched. This CDR3 comprises 15 residues. In DNA, the CDR3 is TGTGCCATCAGTGAGGCACAGGGGTGGGGAGAGACCCAGTACTTC. Its translation is CAISEAQGWGETQYF.

The gene calls are TRBV19 and TRBJ1-2; 7 bases agree with TRBD1. V was clipped by 5 bases and J by 3 bases; unmatched bases: 12. CDR1 and CDR2 from the germline V gene are LNHDA and SQIVND (reference sequence). CDR3 length: 16 amino acids. The CDR3 is CASSDNPGQTYYGYTF. Written as DNA, the CDR3 is TGTGCCAGTAGTGACAACCCGGGACAGACTTACTATGGCTACACCTTC.

This clone was counted a single time. This chain links TRBV4-3 with TRBJ1-4; unclear D gene. Looked up from germline, CDR1 is LGHNA and CDR2 is YSLEER. Trimming cost V 2 bases and J 3 bases, with 4 bases left between them. The CDR3 is 13 residues long. The CDR3 sequence: CASSQHPNEKLFF. In nucleotides, the CDR3 is TGCGCCAGCAGCCAACATCCTAATGAAAAACTGTTTTTT.

The V gene is TRBV6-5, the J gene TRBJ1-2, with 7 bases fitting TRBD1. Germline V gene lookup returns CDR1 MNHEY and CDR2 SVGAGI. Unmatched junction bases numbered 4, after V lost 5 bases and J lost 4 bases. CDR3 length: 13 residues. CDR3 region: CASSNGTVYGYTF. The CDR3 nucleotides are TGTGCCAGCAGTAATGGGACAGTCTATGGCTACACCTTC.

This clone qualifies as medium-sized (0.01 to 0.1%). This sequence joins TRBV19 and TRBJ1-5, with 8 bases matching TRBD1. The CDR3 consists of 15 residues. V shed 5 bases, J shed 6 bases, and the junction held 9 bases outside the gene matches. Looked up from germline, CDR1 is LNHDA and CDR2 is SQIVND (reference sequence). The CDR3 here is CASSQRRGPGQPQHF. The CDR3 region has the DNA TGTGCCAGTAGTCAGCGCAGGGGGCCCGGTCAGCCCCAGCATTTT.

The chain couples TRBV6-1 to TRBJ1-5; no reliable D call. Trimming pared 2 bases from V and 4 bases from J, leaving 9 bases between. The CDR3 contains 14 residues. Germline V gene sequence: CDR1 MNHNS, CDR2 SASEGT. CDR3 region: CASSETGRNQPQHF. In nucleotides, the CDR3 is TGTGCCAGCAGTGAAACGGGCAGGAATCAGCCCCAGCATTTT.

This clone was seen a single time. The rearrangement joins TRBV9 to TRBJ1-2; the D is unclear. This CDR3 contains 14 residues. V lost 3 bases and J 1 base, leaving 10 bases between the germline ends. Per germline, CDR1 SGDLS and CDR2 YYNGEE. CDR3 sequence (DNA): TGTGCCAGCAGCGGTCGGACGAGTAACTATGGCTACACCTTC. This gives the protein CASSGRTSNYGYTF.

V and J are TRBV4-2 and TRBJ1-1, with D unclear. V lost 0 bases to trimming and J lost 2 bases, with 7 bases between them. The CDR3 contains 14 residues. From germline, CDR1 is LGHNA and CDR2 YNFKEQ. DNA of the CDR3: TGTGCCAGCAGCCAAGACGGCAGAAACACTGAAGCTTTCTTT. As protein: CASSQDGRNTEAFF.

The rearrangement joins TRBV4-1 to TRBJ2-1; TRBD2 might be the D (6 bases). The CDR3 loop spans 19 amino acids. V was clipped by 3 bases and J by 6 bases, with 27 bases between them. Germline V CDR1 and CDR2: MGHRA, YSYEKL. CDR3 amino acids: CASSHAAGSRSRVVNEQFF. The CDR3, as DNA: TGCGCCAGCAGCCATGCGGCGGGGTCGCGGAGTCGGGTCGTCAATGAGCAGTTCTTC.

DNA for the CDR3: TGTGCCATCAGTGGGGGGACAGGCGAGGGGTATGGCTACACCTTC. Translation gives CAISGGTGEGYGYTF. V and J are TRBV10-3 and TRBJ1-2; 8 nucleotides line up with TRBD1. Per the germline V gene, CDR1 is ENHRY and CDR2 is SYGVKD. The length of the CDR3 is 15 residues. J lost 5 bases, V lost 4 bases, and 9 bases had no gene match.

Only one count was recorded for this clone. This chain connects TRBV4-2 to TRBJ2-7; D is unclear. The CDR3 runs to 15 residues. Deletions cut 0 bases from V and 6 bases from J, with 15 bases between. Germline assignment: CDR1 LGHNA and CDR2 YNFKEQ. Written as DNA, the CDR3 is TGTGCCAGCAGCCAAGATCCCCAGGTCGACTCCGAGCAGTACTTC. Translating gives CASSQDPQVDSEQYF.

This clone has more than one count but fewer than ten. The sample has other DNA sequences that encode this CDR3 too. This CDR3 is CSVPGTGNTEAFF. The CDR3 DNA reads TGCAGCGTACCCGGGACGGGGAACACTGAAGCTTTCTTT. This sequence joins TRBV29-1 and TRBJ1-1; D may be TRBD1 (5 bases). The germline gives CDR1 SQVTM, CDR2 ANQGSEA. V lost 6 bases and J lost 1, with 12 bases in between. The CDR3 totals 13 residues.

The chain has TRBV2 and TRBJ1-1; TRBD1 aligns across 7 bases. The ends lost 7 bases at V and 1 base at J; junction bases unmatched: 6. The CDR3 runs to 14 residues. In germline, CDR1 is SNHLY, CDR2 FYNNEI. CDR3 DNA sequence: TGTGCCAGCACCCGGACAGGAGGGAACACTGAAGCTTTCTTT. This gives the protein CASTRTGGNTEAFF.

V usage is TRBV6-9 and J usage is TRBJ2-6, with D unresolved. Germline CDR1 is MNHGY and CDR2 is SVAAGI. V shed 5 bases and J shed 5 bases, with 19 bases lying between them. This CDR3 is built from 17 residues. The CDR3 region is CASSLDVRQSRANVLTF. In DNA, the CDR3 is TGTGCCAGCAGTCTCGATGTACGACAAAGTCGGGCCAACGTCCTGACTTTC.

This clone has a single count. V usage is TRBV15 and J usage is TRBJ1-4; TRBD1 aligns across 12 bases. This CDR3 region has 18 residues. V lost 1 base and J lost 4; bases outside the gene matches: 7. CDR1 and CDR2 from the germline V gene are LNHNV and YYDKDF (reference sequence). The CDR3 DNA sequence: TGTGCCACCAGCAGAGGTTTGGGACAGGGGGCGATTAATGAAAAACTGTTTTTT. Translated: CATSRGLGQGAINEKLFF.

This clone has a single count. The J gene is TRBJ2-1, the V gene TRBV4-3, with a possible D match to TRBD1 (5 bases). The CDR3 covers 15 residues. The V gene lost 4 bases and the J gene lost 10 bases, with 20 bases spanning the gap. Germline CDR1 and CDR2: LGHNA and YSLEER. For the CDR3, the DNA is TGCGCCAGCAGCCTCAGAACAGCCGACAGTCGCGAGCAGTTCTTC. It codes for CASSLRTADSREQFF.

This chain links TRBV4-3 with TRBJ2-7; D is possibly TRBD1 or TRBD2 (5 bases each). Germline assignment: CDR1 LGHNA and CDR2 YSLEER. V was clipped by 1 base and J by 4 bases, with 14 bases between them. The CDR3 extends over 15 amino acids. CDR3 bases: TGCGCCAGCAGCCAAGGGACGGGACCCACGTACGAGCAGTACTTC. This gives the protein CASSQGTGPTYEQYF.

The genes are TRBV7-2 and TRBJ1-2, with D possibly matching TRBD1 (5 bases). The CDR3 runs to 13 residues. V was trimmed by 5 bases and J by 3 bases, leaving 10 bases between them. Germline V gene sequence: CDR1 SGHTA, CDR2 FQGNSA. The CDR3 DNA sequence: TGTGCCAGCAGCCCCGGGACCCACTATGGCTACACCTTC. Translating it yields CASSPGTHYGYTF.

V and J are TRBV2 and TRBJ2-5, with unresolved D. The CDR3 runs to 12 residues. Germline CDR1 reads SNHLY; CDR2 reads FYNNEI. Trimming left V 6 bases short and J 2 bases short, with 7 bases between. CDR3 protein: CASSRQQETQYF. The CDR3 region has the DNA TGTGCCAGCAGCCGGCAGCAAGAGACCCAGTACTTC.

V usage is TRBV6-5 and J usage is TRBJ1-1, with TRBD1 identical over 8 bases. Germline V CDR1 and CDR2: MNHEY, SVGAGI. Losses at the gene ends were 6 bases for V and 3 bases for J; bases not matched to a gene: 9. CDR3 length: 15 residues. CDR3 amino acids: CASSPLRGLDTEAFF. The CDR3 DNA sequence: TGTGCCAGCAGCCCCCTCAGGGGGCTGGACACTGAAGCTTTCTTT.

Only one count was recorded for this clone. The chain joins TRBV4-1 to TRBJ1-6; D is uncertain. The V and J ends lost 2 bases and 8 bases respectively, with 19 bases between them. CDR1 is MGHRA, CDR2 YSYEKL, per germline. The CDR3 consists of 17 residues. CDR3 protein: CASSQTPMAAAYSPLHF. The CDR3 DNA reads as TGCGCCAGCAGCCAAACCCCAATGGCCGCGGCATATTCACCCCTCCACTTT.

The chain combines TRBV28 with TRBJ1-2; D not resolved. The V end lost 3 bases, the J end lost 3 bases, and 17 bases lay between the germline ends. Germline V gives CDR1 MDHEN, CDR2 SYDVKM. The CDR3 contains 16 residues. CDR3 protein: CASSFSIVRGDYGYTF. As DNA, the CDR3 is TGTGCCAGCAGTTTTTCAATCGTCCGCGGGGACTATGGCTACACCTTC.

This chain joins TRBV30 and TRBJ1-5; a weak D match, TRBD1 (6 bases). The CDR3 has 13 residues. Germline V gene sequence: CDR1 GTSNPN, CDR2 SVGIG (reference sequence). The V end lost 3 bases, the J end lost 4 bases, and 10 bases lay between the germline ends. The CDR3 loop reads CAWSADRNQPQHF. The CDR3 DNA reads as TGTGCCTGGAGCGCGGACAGAAATCAGCCCCAGCATTTT.

This chain connects TRBV30 to TRBJ1-6; 8 nucleotides match TRBD1. V dropped 2 bases and J dropped 8; count of bases not matched to a gene: 5. Germline CDR1 reads GTSNPN; CDR2 reads SVGIG (reference sequence). The length of the CDR3 is 14 residues. The CDR3 DNA sequence: TGTGCCTGGAGTCCGCGGACAGGGTATTCACCCCTCCACTTT. Amino acids: CAWSPRTGYSPLHF.

V usage is TRBV19 and J usage is TRBJ2-1; TRBD1 matches at 7 bases. CDR3 length: 13 residues. V lost 9 bases and J lost 4; bases outside the gene matches: 6. Germline V lookup: CDR1 LNHDA, CDR2 SQIVND (reference sequence). CDR3 region: CASRQGAYNEQFF. The CDR3 DNA reads as TGTGCCAGCAGACAGGGAGCATACAATGAGCAGTTCTTC.

The rearrangement joins TRBV4-2 to TRBJ2-6; D uncertain. The CDR3 sequence is 16 residues long. Trimming shortened V by 0 bases and J by 0 bases, and 6 bases separated the two germline ends. Germline lookup yields CDR1 LGHNA and CDR2 YNFKEQ. The CDR3 is CASSQDPHSGANVLTF. CDR3 coding DNA: TGTGCCAGCAGCCAAGATCCGCACTCTGGGGCCAACGTCCTGACTTTC.

The DNA for the CDR3 is TGTGCCAGTAGTGGGCTGGACAGGGGTCAAGAGACCCAGTACTTC. Its translation is CASSGLDRGQETQYF. V usage is TRBV19 and J usage is TRBJ2-5, with 9 bases lining up with TRBD1. Germline loops: CDR1 LNHDA, CDR2 SQIVND (reference sequence). The junction had 6 bases not matched to a gene; V was cut back by 5 bases and J by 2 bases. The CDR3 spans 15 residues.

This chain links TRBV6-1 with TRBJ2-2, with D possibly TRBD1 on 6 matching bases. V lost 2 bases to trimming and J lost 4 bases, with 11 bases between them. Germline CDR1 is MNHNS and CDR2 is SASEGT. The CDR3 loop spans 15 amino acids. The CDR3 nucleotides read TGTGCCAGCAGTGAACAGGGGAAGGCCACCGGGGAGCTGTTTTTT. Its translation is CASSEQGKATGELFF.

This clone occurred a few times. The chain uses TRBV7-3 and TRBJ2-3, with TRBD2 matching over 7 bases. V gave up 5 bases and J gave up 1 base; unmatched junction bases: 9. Per the germline V gene, CDR1 is SGHTA and CDR2 is FQGTGA. This CDR3 is built from 16 residues. Here the CDR3 DNA reads TGTGCCAGCAGCCCAGGGAAGCGGGGTGGCACAGATACGCAGTATTTT. It encodes CASSPGKRGGTDTQYF.